This T cell receptor (beta chain) derives from a study of neurological immune-mediated disorders. Study results and limitations: Multiple sclerosis, the disease with the least TCR clonal expansion, fell below healthy controls, whereas HTLV-1-associated myelopathy showed the most.

For the unsorted libraries, 2 million PBMCs stored at -80 C served as input. This clonotype was picked up many times. Its target is unknown. The cDNA was synthesized by means of template-switch 5'RACE, which was carried out with 10-nucleotide random UMIs. Using its own MiXCR run on the 5' RACE reads, TCRdb lists one record per CDR3 protein. The sample includes 77,000 or so distinct CDR3 sequences, approximately 9.4% of them seen just once. Sequencing used PBMCs. The clonotype originates from a man in his forties or fifties in good health.

The CDR3 region is CASSSGTGLNNEQFF. CDR3 nucleotides: TGCGCCAGCAGCTCTGGGACAGGGTTAAACAATGAGCAGTTCTTC. This chain joins TRBV5-1 and TRBJ2-1; 9 bases match TRBD1. V trimming: 3 bases; J trimming: 5 bases; junction bases outside the gene matches: 6. Germline CDR1 SGHRS, CDR2 YFSETQ. This CDR3 has 15 residues.